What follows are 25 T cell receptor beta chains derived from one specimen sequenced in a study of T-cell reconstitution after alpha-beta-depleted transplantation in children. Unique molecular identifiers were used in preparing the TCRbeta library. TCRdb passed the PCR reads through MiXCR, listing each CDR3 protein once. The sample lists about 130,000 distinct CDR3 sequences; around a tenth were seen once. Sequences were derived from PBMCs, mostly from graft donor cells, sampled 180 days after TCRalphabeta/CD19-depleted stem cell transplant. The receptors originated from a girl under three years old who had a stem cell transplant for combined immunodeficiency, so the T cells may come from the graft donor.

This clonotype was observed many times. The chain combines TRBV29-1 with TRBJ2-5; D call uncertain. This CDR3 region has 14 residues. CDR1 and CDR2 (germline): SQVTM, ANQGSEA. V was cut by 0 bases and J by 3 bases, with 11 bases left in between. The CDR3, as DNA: TGCAGCGTTGAAGATATTTACAGTAAAGAGACCCAGTACTTC. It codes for CSVEDIYSKETQYF.

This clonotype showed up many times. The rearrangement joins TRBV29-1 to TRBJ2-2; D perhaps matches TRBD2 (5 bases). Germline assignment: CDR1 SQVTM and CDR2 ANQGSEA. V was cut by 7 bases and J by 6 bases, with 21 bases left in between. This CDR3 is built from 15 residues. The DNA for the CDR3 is TGCAGCGCCACCCTGGCGGGCCATCCCCCCGGGGAGCTGTTTTTT. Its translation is CSATLAGHPPGELFF.

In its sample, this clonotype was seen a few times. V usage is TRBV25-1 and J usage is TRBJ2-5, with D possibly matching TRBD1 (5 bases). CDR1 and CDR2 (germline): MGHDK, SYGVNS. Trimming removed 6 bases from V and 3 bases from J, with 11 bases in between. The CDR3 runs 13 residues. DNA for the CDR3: TGTGCCAGCAGACGACAGACCAAAGAGACCCAGTACTTC. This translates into CASRRQTKETQYF.

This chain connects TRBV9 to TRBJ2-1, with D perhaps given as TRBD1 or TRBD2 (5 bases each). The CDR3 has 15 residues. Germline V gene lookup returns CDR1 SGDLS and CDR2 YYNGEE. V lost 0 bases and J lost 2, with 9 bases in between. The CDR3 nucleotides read TGTGCCAGCAGCGTAGGGTGGGGGACCTACAATGAGCAGTTCTTC. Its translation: CASSVGWGTYNEQFF. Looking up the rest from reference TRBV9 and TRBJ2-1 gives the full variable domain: DSGVTQTPKHLITATGQRVTLRCSPRSGDLSVYWYQQSLDQGLQFLIQYYNGEERAKGNILERFSAQQFPDLHSELNLSSLELGDSALYFCASSVGWGTYNEQFFGPGTRLTVL.

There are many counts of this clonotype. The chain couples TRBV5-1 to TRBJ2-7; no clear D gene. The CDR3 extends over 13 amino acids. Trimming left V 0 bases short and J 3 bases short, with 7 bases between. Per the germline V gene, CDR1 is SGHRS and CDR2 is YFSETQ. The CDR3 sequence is CASSLEASYEQYF. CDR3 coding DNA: TGCGCCAGCAGCTTGGAAGCGAGCTACGAGCAGTACTTC.

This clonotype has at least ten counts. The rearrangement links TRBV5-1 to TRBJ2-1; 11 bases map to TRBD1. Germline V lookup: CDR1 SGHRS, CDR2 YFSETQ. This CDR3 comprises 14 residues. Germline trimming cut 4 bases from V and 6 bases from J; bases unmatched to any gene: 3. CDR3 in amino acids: CASSPGTGGNEQFF. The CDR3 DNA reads TGCGCCAGCAGCCCGGGGACAGGGGGCAATGAGCAGTTCTTC.

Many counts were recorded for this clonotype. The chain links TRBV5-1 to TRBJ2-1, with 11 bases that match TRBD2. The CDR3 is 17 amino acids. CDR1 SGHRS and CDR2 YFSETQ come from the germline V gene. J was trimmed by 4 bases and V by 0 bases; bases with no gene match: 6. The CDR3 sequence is CASSLGVAGGEYNEQFF. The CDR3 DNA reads TGCGCCAGCAGCTTGGGGGTAGCGGGAGGGGAATACAATGAGCAGTTCTTC. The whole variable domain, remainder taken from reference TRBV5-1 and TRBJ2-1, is KAGVTQTPRYLIKTRGQQVTLSCSPISGHRSVSWYQQTPGQGLQFLFEYFSETQRNKGNFPGRFSGRQFSNSRSEMNVSTLELGDSALYLCASSLGVAGGEYNEQFFGPGTRLTVL.

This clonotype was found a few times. CDR3 nucleotide sequence: TGTGCCAGCAGTTTTTGGATGTCTCTGGGATTCGAAAGGAACACCATATATTTT. It yields the protein CASSFWMSLGFERNTIYF. The V call is TRBV28, the J call TRBJ1-3, with D unresolved. The ends were cut back, 3 bases at V and 7 bases at J, with 25 bases in the middle. CDR1 and CDR2 (germline): MDHEN, SYDVKM. The CDR3 totals 18 residues.

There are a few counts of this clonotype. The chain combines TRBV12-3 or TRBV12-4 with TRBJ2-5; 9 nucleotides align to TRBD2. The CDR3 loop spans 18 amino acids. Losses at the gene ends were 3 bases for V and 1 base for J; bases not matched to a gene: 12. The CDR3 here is CASSFNLRLAELQETQYF. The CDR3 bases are TGTGCCAGCAGTTTCAACCTGCGACTAGCGGAGCTCCAAGAGACCCAGTACTTC.

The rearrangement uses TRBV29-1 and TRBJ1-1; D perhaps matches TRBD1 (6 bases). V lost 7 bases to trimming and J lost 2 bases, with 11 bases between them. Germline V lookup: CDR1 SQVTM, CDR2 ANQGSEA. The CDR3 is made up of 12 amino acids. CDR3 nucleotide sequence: TGCAGCGGACAGGTCTTCAACACTGAAGCTTTCTTT. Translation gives CSGQVFNTEAFF.

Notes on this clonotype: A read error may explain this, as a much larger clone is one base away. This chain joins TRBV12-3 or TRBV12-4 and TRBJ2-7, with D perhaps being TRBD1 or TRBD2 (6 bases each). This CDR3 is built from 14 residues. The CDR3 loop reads CASSLGGASYEHYF. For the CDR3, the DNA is TGTGCCAGCAGTTTAGGGGGGGCCTCCTACGAGCATTACTTC.

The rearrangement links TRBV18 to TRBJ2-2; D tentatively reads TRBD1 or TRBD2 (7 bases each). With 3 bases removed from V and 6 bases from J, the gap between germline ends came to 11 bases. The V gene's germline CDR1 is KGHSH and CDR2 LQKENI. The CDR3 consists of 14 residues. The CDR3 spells CASSPTGRAGELFF. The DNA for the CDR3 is TGTGCCAGCTCACCGACAGGGAGGGCCGGGGAGCTGTTTTTT.

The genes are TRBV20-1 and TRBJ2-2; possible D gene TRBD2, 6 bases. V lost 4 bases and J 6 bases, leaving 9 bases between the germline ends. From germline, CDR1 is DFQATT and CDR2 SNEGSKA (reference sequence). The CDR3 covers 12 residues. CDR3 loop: CSAMRDSGELFF. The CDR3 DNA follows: TGCAGTGCTATGAGGGACTCCGGGGAGCTGTTTTTT.

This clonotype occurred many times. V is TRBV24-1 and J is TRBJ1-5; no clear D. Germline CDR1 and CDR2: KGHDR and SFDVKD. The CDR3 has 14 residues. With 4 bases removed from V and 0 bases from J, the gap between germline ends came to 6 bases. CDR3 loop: CATSERVSNQPQHF. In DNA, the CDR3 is TGTGCCACCAGTGAACGGGTTAGCAATCAGCCCCAGCATTTT.

This CDR3 reads CASSPPYRDYGYTF. The CDR3 coding sequence is TGTGCCAGCTCACCACCTTACCGAGACTATGGCTACACCTTC. The chain joins TRBV18 to TRBJ1-2; D is uncertain. The CDR3 runs to 14 residues. With 0 bases removed from V and 3 bases from J, the gap between germline ends came to 8 bases. CDR1 and CDR2 (germline): KGHSH, LQKENI.

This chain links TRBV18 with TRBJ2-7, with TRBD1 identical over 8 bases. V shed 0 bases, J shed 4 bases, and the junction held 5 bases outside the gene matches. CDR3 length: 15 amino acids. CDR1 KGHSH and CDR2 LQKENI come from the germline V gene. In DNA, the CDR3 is TGTGCCAGCTCACCACCGACCAGGGGGCCTTACGAGCAGTACTTC. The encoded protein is CASSPPTRGPYEQYF.

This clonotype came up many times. CDR3 loop: CASRGTSGYEQYF. The DNA of the CDR3 is TGTGCCAGCAGGGGGACTAGCGGCTACGAGCAGTACTTC. This rearrangement joins TRBV12-3 or TRBV12-4 to TRBJ2-7; 11 nucleotides line up with TRBD2. The V gene end was trimmed by 6 bases and the J gene end by 3 bases; junction bases not matched to a gene: 1. This CDR3 comprises 13 residues.

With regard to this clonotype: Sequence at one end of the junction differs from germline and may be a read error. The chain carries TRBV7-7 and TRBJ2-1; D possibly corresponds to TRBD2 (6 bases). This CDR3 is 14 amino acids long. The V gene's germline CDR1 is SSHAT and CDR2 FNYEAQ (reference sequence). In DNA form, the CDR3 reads TGTGCTAGCAGCCCCGGTTGGGGGGACAATGAGCAGTTCTTC. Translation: CASSPGWGDNEQFF.

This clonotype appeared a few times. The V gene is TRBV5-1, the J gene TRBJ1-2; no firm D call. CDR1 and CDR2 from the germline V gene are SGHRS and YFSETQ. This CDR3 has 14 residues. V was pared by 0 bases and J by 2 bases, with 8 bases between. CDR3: CASSLDGRNYGYTF. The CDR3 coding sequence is TGCGCCAGCAGCTTGGACGGGCGGAACTATGGCTACACCTTC.

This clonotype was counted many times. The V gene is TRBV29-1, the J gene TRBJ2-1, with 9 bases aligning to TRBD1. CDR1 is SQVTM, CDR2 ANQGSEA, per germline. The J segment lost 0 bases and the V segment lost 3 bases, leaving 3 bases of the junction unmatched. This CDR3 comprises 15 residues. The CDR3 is CSVDVTGGSYNEQFF. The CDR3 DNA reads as TGCAGCGTTGACGTGACAGGGGGCTCCTACAATGAGCAGTTCTTC.

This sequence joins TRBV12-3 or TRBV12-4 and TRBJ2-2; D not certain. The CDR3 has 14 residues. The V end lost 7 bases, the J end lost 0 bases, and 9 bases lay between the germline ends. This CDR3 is CASTPRTNTGELFF. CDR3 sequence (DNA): TGTGCCAGCACTCCTAGAACGAACACCGGGGAGCTGTTTTTT.

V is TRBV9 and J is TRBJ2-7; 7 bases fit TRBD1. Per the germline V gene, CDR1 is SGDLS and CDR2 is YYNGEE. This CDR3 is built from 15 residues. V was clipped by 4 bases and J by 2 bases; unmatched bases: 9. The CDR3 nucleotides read TGTGCCAGCAGCCCTACAGGGGAAGGGACCTACGAGCAGTACTTC. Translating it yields CASSPTGEGTYEQYF.

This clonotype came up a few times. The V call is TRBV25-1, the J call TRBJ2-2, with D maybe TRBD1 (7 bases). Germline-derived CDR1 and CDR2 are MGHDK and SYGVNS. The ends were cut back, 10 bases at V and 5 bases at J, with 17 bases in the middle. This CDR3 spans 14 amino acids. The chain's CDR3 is CATRRGRDTGELFF. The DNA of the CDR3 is TGTGCCACCCGGAGGGGGCGCGATACCGGGGAGCTGTTTTTT.

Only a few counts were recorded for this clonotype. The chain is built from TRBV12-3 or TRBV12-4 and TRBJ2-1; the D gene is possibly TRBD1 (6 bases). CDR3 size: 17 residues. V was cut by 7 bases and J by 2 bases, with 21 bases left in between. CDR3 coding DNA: TGTGCCAGCACCCTTCAGGGGCCCTCCGCGACCTACAATGAGCAGTTCTTC. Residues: CASTLQGPSATYNEQFF.

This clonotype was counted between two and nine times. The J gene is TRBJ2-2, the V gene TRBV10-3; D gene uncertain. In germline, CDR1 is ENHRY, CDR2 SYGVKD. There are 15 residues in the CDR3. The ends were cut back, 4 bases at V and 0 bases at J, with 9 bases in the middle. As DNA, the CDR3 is TGTGCCATCAGTGTAGGTTCCGCGAACACCGGGGAGCTGTTTTTT. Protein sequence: CAISVGSANTGELFF.